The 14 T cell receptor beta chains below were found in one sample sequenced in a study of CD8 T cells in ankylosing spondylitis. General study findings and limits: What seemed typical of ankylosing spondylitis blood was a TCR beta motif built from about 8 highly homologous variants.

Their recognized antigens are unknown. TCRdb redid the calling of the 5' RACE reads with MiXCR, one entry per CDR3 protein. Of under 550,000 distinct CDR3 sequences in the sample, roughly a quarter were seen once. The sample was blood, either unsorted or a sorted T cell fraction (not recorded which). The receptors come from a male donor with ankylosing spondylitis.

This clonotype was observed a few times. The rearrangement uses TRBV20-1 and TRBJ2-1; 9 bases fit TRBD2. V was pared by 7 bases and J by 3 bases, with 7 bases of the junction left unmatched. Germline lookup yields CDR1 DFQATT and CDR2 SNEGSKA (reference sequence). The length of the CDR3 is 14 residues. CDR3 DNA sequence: TGCAGTGTTGAACTAGCGGGTTACTACAATGAGCAGTTCTTC. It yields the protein CSVELAGYYNEQFF.

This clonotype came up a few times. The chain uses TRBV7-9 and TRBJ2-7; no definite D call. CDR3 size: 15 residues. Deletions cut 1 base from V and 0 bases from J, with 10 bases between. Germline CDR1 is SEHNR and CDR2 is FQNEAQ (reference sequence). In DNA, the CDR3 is TGTGCCAGCAGCTTAGGGACGGCCAGCTCCTACGAGCAGTACGTC. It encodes CASSLGTASSYEQYV.

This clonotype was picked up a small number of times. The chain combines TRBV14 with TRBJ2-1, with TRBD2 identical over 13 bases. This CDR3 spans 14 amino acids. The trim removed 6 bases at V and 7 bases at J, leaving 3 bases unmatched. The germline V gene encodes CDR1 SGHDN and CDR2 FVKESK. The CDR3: CASRLAGGPNEQFF. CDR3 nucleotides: TGTGCCAGCAGACTAGCGGGAGGGCCAAATGAGCAGTTCTTC.

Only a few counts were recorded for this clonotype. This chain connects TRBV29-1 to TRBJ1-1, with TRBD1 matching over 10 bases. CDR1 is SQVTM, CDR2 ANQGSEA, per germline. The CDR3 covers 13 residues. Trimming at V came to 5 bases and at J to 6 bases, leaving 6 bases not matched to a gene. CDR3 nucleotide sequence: TGCAGCGTTCCGACAGGGGGCGGTGCTGAAGCTTTCTTT. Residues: CSVPTGGGAEAFF.

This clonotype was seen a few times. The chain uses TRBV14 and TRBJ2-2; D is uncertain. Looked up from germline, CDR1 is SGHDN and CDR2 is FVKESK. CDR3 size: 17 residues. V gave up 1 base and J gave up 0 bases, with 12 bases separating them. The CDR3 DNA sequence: TGTGCCAGCAGCCAAGTCTTGGGCAGTGCGAACACCGGGGAGCTGTTTTTT. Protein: CASSQVLGSANTGELFF. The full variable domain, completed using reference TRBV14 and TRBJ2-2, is EAGVTQFPSHSVIEKGQTVTLRCDPISGHDNLYWYRRVMGKEIKFLLHFVKESKQDESGMPNNRFLAERTGGTYSTLKVQPAELEDSGVYFCASSQVLGSANTGELFFGEGSRLTVL.

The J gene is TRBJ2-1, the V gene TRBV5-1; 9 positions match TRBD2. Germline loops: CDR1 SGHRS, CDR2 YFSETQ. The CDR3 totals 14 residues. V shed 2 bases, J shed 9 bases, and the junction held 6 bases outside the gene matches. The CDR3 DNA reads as TGCGCCAGCAGCTTTAGCGGGAGTTCAATTGAGCAGTTCTTC. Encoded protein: CASSFSGSSIEQFF.

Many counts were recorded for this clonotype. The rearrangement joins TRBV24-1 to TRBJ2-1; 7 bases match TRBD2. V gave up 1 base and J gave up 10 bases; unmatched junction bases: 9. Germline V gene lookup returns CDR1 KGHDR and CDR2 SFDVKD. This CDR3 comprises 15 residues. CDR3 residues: CATSDFEGGPREQFF. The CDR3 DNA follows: TGTGCCACCAGTGATTTTGAGGGAGGGCCCCGGGAGCAGTTCTTC.

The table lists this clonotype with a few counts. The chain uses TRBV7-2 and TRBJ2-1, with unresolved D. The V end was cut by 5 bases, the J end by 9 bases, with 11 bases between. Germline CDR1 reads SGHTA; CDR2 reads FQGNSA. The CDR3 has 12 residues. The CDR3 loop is CASSPQSFEQFF. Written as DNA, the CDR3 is TGTGCCAGCAGCCCCCAGTCCTTTGAGCAGTTCTTC.

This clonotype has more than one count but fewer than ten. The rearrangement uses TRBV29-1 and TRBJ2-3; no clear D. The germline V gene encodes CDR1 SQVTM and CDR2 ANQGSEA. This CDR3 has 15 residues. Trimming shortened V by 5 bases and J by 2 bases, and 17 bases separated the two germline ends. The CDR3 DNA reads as TGCAGCGTTCTTGGCGCTTCCCGCAACACAGATACGCAGTATTTT. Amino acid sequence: CSVLGASRNTDTQYF.

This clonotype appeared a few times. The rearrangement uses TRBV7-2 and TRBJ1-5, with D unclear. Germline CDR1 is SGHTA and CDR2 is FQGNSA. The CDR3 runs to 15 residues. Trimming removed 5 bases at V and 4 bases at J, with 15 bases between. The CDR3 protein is CASSARYGDNQPQHF. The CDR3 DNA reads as TGTGCCAGCAGCGCGCGGTATGGTGATAATCAGCCCCAGCATTTT. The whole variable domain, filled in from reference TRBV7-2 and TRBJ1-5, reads GAGVSQSPSNKVTEKGKDVELRCDPISGHTALYWYRQSLGQGLEFLIYFQGNSAPDKSGLPSDRFSAERTGGSVSTLTIQRTQQEDSAVYLCASSARYGDNQPQHFGDGTRLSIL.

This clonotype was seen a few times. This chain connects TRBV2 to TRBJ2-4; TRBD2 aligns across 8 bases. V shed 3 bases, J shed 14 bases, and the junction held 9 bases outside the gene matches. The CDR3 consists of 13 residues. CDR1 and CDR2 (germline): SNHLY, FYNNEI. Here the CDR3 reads CASSDWVGAGEYF. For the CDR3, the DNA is TGTGCCAGCAGTGATTGGGTTGGAGCGGGAGAGTACTTC.

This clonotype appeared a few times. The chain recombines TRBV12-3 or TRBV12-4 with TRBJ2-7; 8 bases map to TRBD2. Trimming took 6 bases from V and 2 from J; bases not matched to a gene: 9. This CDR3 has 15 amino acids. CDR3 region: CASSPLREEAYEQYF. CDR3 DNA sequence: TGTGCCAGCAGCCCCCTGCGGGAGGAGGCCTACGAGCAGTACTTC.

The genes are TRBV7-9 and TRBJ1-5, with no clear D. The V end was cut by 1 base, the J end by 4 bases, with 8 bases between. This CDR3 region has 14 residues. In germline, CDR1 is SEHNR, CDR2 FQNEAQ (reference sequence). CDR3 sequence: CASSLDGFNQPQHF. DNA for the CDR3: TGTGCCAGCAGCTTAGACGGCTTTAATCAGCCCCAGCATTTT.

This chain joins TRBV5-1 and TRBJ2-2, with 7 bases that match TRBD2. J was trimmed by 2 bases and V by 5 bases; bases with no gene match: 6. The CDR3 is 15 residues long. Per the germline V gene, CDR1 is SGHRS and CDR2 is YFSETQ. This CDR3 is CASRMASGNTGELFF. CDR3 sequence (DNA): TGCGCCAGCAGAATGGCTAGCGGCAACACCGGGGAGCTGTTTTTT.